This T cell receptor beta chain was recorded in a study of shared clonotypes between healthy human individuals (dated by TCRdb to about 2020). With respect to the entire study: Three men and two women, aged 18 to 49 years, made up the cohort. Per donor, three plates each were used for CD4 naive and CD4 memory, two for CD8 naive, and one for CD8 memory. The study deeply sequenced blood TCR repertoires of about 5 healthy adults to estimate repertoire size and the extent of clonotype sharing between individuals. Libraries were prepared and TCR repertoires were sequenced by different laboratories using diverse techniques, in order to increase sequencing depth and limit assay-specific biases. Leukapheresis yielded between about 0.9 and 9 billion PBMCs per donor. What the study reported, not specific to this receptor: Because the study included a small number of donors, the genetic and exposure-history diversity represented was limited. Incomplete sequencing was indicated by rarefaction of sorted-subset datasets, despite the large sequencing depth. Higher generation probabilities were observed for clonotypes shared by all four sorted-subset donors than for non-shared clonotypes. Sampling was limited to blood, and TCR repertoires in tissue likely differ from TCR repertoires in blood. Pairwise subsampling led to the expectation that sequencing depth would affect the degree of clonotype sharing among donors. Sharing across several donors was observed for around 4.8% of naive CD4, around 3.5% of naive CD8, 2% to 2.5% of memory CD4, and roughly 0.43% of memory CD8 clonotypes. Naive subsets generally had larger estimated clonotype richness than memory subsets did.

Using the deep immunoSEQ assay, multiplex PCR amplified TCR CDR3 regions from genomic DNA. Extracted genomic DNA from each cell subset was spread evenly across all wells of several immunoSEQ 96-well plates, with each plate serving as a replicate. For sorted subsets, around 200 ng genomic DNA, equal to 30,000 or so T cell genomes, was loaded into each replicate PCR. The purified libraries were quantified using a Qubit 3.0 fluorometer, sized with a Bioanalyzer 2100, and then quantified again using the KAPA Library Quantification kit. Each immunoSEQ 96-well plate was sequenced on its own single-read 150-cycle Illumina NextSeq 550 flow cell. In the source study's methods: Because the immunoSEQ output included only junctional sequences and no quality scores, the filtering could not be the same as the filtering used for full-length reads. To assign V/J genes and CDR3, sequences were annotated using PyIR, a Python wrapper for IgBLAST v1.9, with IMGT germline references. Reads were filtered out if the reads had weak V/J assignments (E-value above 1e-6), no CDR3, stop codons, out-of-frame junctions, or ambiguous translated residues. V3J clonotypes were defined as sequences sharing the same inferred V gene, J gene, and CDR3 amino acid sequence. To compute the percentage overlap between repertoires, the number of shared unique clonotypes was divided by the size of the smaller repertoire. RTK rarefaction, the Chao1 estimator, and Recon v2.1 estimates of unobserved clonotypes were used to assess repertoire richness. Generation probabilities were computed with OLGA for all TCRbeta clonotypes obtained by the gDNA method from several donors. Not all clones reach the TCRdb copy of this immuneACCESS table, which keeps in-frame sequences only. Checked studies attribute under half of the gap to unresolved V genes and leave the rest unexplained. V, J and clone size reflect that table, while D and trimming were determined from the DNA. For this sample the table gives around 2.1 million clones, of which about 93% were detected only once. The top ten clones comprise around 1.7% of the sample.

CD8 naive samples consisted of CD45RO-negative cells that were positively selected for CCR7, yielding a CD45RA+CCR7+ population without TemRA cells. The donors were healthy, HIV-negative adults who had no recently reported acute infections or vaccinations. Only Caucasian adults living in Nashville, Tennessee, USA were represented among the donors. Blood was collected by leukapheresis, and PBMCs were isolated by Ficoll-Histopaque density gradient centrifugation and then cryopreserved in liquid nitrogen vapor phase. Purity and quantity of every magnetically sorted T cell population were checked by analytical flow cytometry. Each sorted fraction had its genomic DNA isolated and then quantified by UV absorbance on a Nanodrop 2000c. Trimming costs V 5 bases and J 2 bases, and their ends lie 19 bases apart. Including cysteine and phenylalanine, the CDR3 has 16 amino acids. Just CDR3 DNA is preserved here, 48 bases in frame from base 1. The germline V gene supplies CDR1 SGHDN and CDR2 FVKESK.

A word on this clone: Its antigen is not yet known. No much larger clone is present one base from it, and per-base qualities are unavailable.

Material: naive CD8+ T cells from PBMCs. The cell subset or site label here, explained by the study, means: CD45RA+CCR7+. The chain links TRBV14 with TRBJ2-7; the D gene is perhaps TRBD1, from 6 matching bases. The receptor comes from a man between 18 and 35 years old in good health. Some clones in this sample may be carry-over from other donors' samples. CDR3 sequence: CASSAHQGTRPYEQYF. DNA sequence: TGTGCCAGCAGCGCCCACCAGGGGACCCGTCCCTACGAGCAGTACTTC.